The present T cell receptor (beta chain) was sequenced within a study of siplizumab effects on memory and regulatory T cells (dated by TCRdb to the late 2010s). Broadly, across the study: The study examined how the anti-CD2 antibody siplizumab affects alloreactive T-cell subsets in allogeneic mixed lymphocyte reactions built from human PBMCs.

CDR1 and CDR2, looked up from the germline V gene, are SGHAT and FQNNGV. The V and J ends are trimmed by 4 bases and 7 bases, leaving 9 bases between them. Spanning cysteine to phenylalanine, the CDR3 consists of 12 amino acids. Of the read, only the CDR3 DNA is kept; its 36 bases are in frame from base 1. The receptor library was made with the immunoSEQ multiplex PCR assay. Each sample had some 9.7 x 10^4 TCR templates assayed by the deep sequencing platform. Genomic DNA extracted from sorted T cells was the material used for TCRbeta CDR3 sequencing. Per the authors' processing: The R programming language was used for clonal analysis of TCRbeta CDR3 data. Alloreactive CD4+ and CD8+ clones were defined by comparing unstimulated samples with post-reaction CFSE-low samples. Regulatory or non-regulatory origin of alloreactive CD4+ clones was assigned by matching sequences to the sorted unstimulated Treg and non-Treg repertoires. The table was pulled from immuneACCESS by TCRdb, which kept in-frame rearrangements only. Such tables lose some clones; where checked, under half of the loss comes from unresolved V genes, and the rest has no known cause. V and J calls and clone size are as listed in that table; D and trimming were resolved from the DNA. The sample data list about 110,000 clones, and about nine tenths of these were observed just once. The top ten clonotypes cover 1.3% of the sample.

Notes on this clone: Its antigen remains undetermined. Nothing much larger sits one base from this clone, and base qualities are not available.

Study-wide conclusions, independent of this receptor: Siplizumab significantly lowered the cumulative frequency of alloreactive sequences that could be traced to unstimulated CD4+ memory T cells. Whether proliferating Tregs from siplizumab cultures actually had suppressive function was not functionally confirmed. Unstimulated naive T cells appeared to be more diverse than memory T cells, and naive cells seemed to make a substantial contribution to the alloresponse. A naive or memory phenotype could not be assigned to roughly 80-97% of proliferating CD4+ or CD8+ clones. Because sequences at frequencies below about 10^-5 were poorly captured, only a minor fraction of alloreactive clones could be mapped back to unstimulated subsets. Among mappable alloreactive CD4+ clones, an average Treg-derived fraction of roughly 70% was observed with siplizumab, compared with about 25% in control reactions.

TCRbeta CDR3 sequencing was performed on sorted unstimulated T cells and on proliferating T cells recovered from mixed lymphocyte reactions. Fresh whole blood from approximately ten HLA-typed healthy donors was used to isolate PBMCs. The material sequenced was CD4+ T cells sorted from blood. The chain couples TRBV11-2 to TRBJ2-3; no D gene call is confident. This receptor was taken from a human donor in good health. CDR3 region: CASSSSLHTQYF. Here is the DNA: TGTGCCAGCAGCTCCTCCTTACATACGCAGTATTTT.